This entry describes one TCR beta chain. It has no known antigen specificity. No base qualities exist here, and no much larger clone lies one base off it. The CDR3 regions of human TCRbeta chains were analyzed by immunosequencing. Regarding the original processing steps: Repertoire TCRs were checked for matches against a reference library of SARS-CoV-2-specific TCRs that had been generated using the MIRA antigen-specificity platform. Breadth was defined as the fraction of unique TCRs that were SARS-CoV-2-associated, and depth was defined as the fraction of total T cells that were SARS-CoV-2-associated. Using the MIRA data, each spike-specific TCR was assigned both to the spike region to which the TCR was reactive and to a CD4 or CD8 class. Log10-transformed breadth and depth values were compared by one-way ANOVA with Sidak's multiple comparisons tests. Entries here come from immuneACCESS through TCRdb and include only in-frame sequences with V and J called. Some clones fail to appear in such tables; in the studies checked, an unresolved V gene covers under half of the shortfall, and the cause of the remainder is unknown. V, J and clone size are taken as reported in that table, and D and trimming were inferred from the DNA itself. The sample table contains 80,000 or so clones; only one count was recorded for more than 90% of them. Roughly 4.3% of the sample is held by the ten biggest clonotypes.

The sample comes from a study of T cell responses to AZD1222 COVID-19 vaccine (dated by TCRdb to 2020 to 2022). Regarding the complete study: A total of just over 230 trial participants underwent TCR sequencing, of whom approximately 210 received two doses of AZD1222 and roughly 25 received two doses of the MenACWY control vaccine. Enrollment into the trials was organized by age into subgroups of 18-55, 56-69 and 70-plus years, and those subgroups contained 148, 28 and 57 TCR-sequenced participants, respectively.

The germline V gene sets CDR1 to MDHEN and CDR2 to SYDVKM. The cysteine opens and the phenylalanine closes a CDR3 of 15 amino acids. The sequence is cut down to CDR3 DNA, 45 bases in frame from base 1. At the junction V is shortened by 5 bases and J by 6 bases; bases outside the gene matches: 9. The sample's time point label is to be understood as: about 28 days (+/-7) after the second vaccine dose. Because spike-specific TCR depth and breadth did not differ between the two schedules, AZD1222 recipients who got a second dose at roughly 4 weeks were pooled with those who got a second dose at roughly 12 weeks. Vaccinee samples were obtained from the UK trials COV001 and COV002, which included a single-blind randomized controlled phase 2/3 trial of AZD1222 (ChAdOx1 nCoV-19) in healthy adults. For TCRbeta chain sequencing, PBMC samples were collected from trial participants at day 0 and at day 28 after the second dose.

Study-level results and caveats: Because no day 14 peak-response samples were available, repertoires were characterized only after the peak T cell response. After two AZD1222 doses, spike-specific TCR breadth and depth were significantly higher than at day 0 and than in MenACWY recipients. Vaccine-associated CD4 TCRs spanned the whole spike protein, with dominant responses in regions 160-218 and 743-854. Conclusions about previously exposed vaccinees are limited because only five or six AZD1222 recipients were SARS-CoV-2 seropositive at baseline. Epitopes outside the regions mutated in the B.1.351 and B.1.1.7 variants were reportedly recognized by nearly half of the unique spike-specific TCRs. Participants were mostly white British, with more females than males. The authors suggested clonal diversity may have been underestimated. The 56-69-year group was small, and its depth increase did not reach significance, likely because of low power.

The receptor comes from an adult who received the AZD1222 COVID-19 vaccine. Sequenced material: peripheral blood, taken 28 days after the second AZD1222 dose. Here the chain combines TRBV28 and TRBJ2-7; TRBD2 aligns with 11 central bases. The DNA sequence reads TGTGCCAGCAGTCCTACGAGACTAGCGGGAAGCGAGCAGTACTTC. This encodes CASSPTRLAGSEQYF.